This entry lists 24 T cell receptor beta chains sequenced from one sample in a study of cytomegalovirus exposure and HLA in healthy donors. Clones were read by immunoSEQ multiplex PCR, and TCRdb kept only the in-frame ones, dropping some. Altogether fewer than 200,000 clones are present, less than 85% being singletons, with the ten largest covering 15% to 20%. Material: PBMCs. All receptors derive from a man aged 18 to 30 in good health and CMV-seropositive.

The V gene is TRBV15, the J gene TRBJ2-3, with TRBD2 as a possible D gene (5 bases). The CDR3 sequence is 16 residues long. Trimming removed 0 bases from V and 2 bases from J, with 12 bases in between. CDR1 and CDR2 (germline): LNHNV, YYDKDF (reference sequence). The CDR3 reads CATSRERRSHTDTQYF. The CDR3 nucleotides are TGTGCCACCAGCAGAGAAAGGAGGAGCCACACAGATACGCAGTATTTT.

This sequence joins TRBV5-1 and TRBJ1-1; no reliable D call. V lost 0 bases to trimming and J lost 1 base, with 19 bases between them. The CDR3 runs 18 residues. Germline assignment: CDR1 SGHRS and CDR2 YFSETQ. The CDR3 bases are TGCGCCAGCAGCTTGGATTATGGGCCAGGAATAAAGAACACTGAAGCTTTCTTT. Its protein product is CASSLDYGPGIKNTEAFF.

The rearrangement joins TRBV9 to TRBJ1-1; TRBD1 is a possible D gene (6 bases). Trimming left V 1 base short and J 0 bases short, with 7 bases between. Germline assignment: CDR1 SGDLS and CDR2 YYNGEE. The CDR3 is made up of 14 amino acids. The CDR3 DNA sequence: TGTGCCAGCAGCGTAAGGGACATGAACACTGAAGCTTTCTTT. It yields the protein CASSVRDMNTEAFF.

This rearrangement joins TRBV5-1 to TRBJ1-1; D not certain. V was trimmed by 0 bases and J by 3 bases, leaving 12 bases between them. The CDR3 extends over 15 amino acids. From germline, CDR1 is SGHRS and CDR2 YFSETQ. For the CDR3, the DNA is TGCGCCAGCAGCTTGGTCGCAGGTGGGCACACTGAAGCTTTCTTT. Protein sequence: CASSLVAGGHTEAFF.

This chain links TRBV2 with TRBJ1-1; maybe TRBD1 (6 bases). This CDR3 has 13 residues. From germline, CDR1 is SNHLY and CDR2 FYNNEI. Trimming shortened V by 8 bases and J by 0 bases, and 10 bases separated the two germline ends. The CDR3 loop reads CASSGGLNTEAFF. The CDR3 DNA follows: TGTGCCAGCTCGGGGGGCCTGAACACTGAAGCTTTCTTT.

The chain is built from TRBV2 and TRBJ2-4, with 8 bases matching TRBD1. This CDR3 comprises 14 residues. V lost 7 bases, J lost 5 bases, and 7 bases stayed unmatched. Germline V gene data show CDR1 as SNHLY and CDR2 as FYNNEI. The CDR3 nucleotides read TGTGCCAGCATCCCCGACAGGGGTGAAAACATTCAGTACTTC. Protein sequence: CASIPDRGENIQYF.

V gene TRBV2 combines with J gene TRBJ2-5, with 7 nucleotides matching TRBD2. V was clipped by 8 bases and J by 1 base; unmatched bases: 13. This CDR3 spans 16 amino acids. Per germline, CDR1 SNHLY and CDR2 FYNNEI. The CDR3 DNA reads as TGTGCCAGCGACACTATTACGGGGGGAGGCCAAGAGACCCAGTACTTC. It translates to CASDTITGGGQETQYF.

The rearrangement joins TRBV7-9 to TRBJ1-1; D not resolved. Between the trimmed V and J ends, which lost 3 bases and 1 base, there was a span of 9 bases. The CDR3 length is 14 residues. Germline V lookup: CDR1 SEHNR, CDR2 FQNEAQ (reference sequence). The CDR3 region is CASSLGVENTEAFF. CDR3 DNA sequence: TGTGCCAGCAGCTTGGGAGTGGAGAACACTGAAGCTTTCTTT.

V and J are TRBV11-2 and TRBJ2-3, with a tentative D call TRBD2 (6 bases). This CDR3 has 16 amino acids. Looked up from germline, CDR1 is SGHAT and CDR2 is FQNNGV. Trimming cost V 1 base and J 2 bases, with 13 bases left between them. This chain's CDR3 is CASSLGTNDYTDTQYF. CDR3 sequence (DNA): TGTGCCAGCAGCTTAGGGACTAACGACTACACAGATACGCAGTATTTT.

This sequence joins TRBV9 and TRBJ2-5; a weak D match, TRBD1 (6 bases). CDR1 is SGDLS, CDR2 YYNGEE, per germline. The CDR3 consists of 15 residues. V was pared by 0 bases and J by 4 bases, with 13 bases between. Here the CDR3 reads CASSVGGGSGETQYF. The CDR3 DNA reads TGTGCCAGCAGCGTAGGAGGGGGTTCGGGAGAGACCCAGTACTTC. The full variable domain, in which reference TRBV9 and TRBJ2-5 provide the parts outside the CDR3, is DSGVTQTPKHLITATGQRVTLRCSPRSGDLSVYWYQQSLDQGLQFLIQYYNGEERAKGNILERFSAQQFPDLHSELNLSSLELGDSALYFCASSVGGGSGETQYFGPGTRLLVL.

The chain has TRBV5-6 and TRBJ1-5, with D perhaps TRBD1 (6 bases). Germline CDR1 SGHDT, CDR2 YYEEEE. The CDR3 is 13 residues long. Trimming took off 3 bases at V and 7 bases at J, with 11 bases between the two ends. The CDR3, as DNA: TGTGCCAGCAGCTATGGACAGTTACAGCCCCAGCATTTT. Amino acids: CASSYGQLQPQHF.

The chain links TRBV9 to TRBJ2-7; TRBD2 agrees at 9 bases. This CDR3 comprises 15 residues. V lost 3 bases to trimming and J lost 3 bases; unmatched junction nucleotides: 7. The V gene's germline CDR1 is SGDLS and CDR2 YYNGEE. The CDR3 region has the DNA TGTGCCAGCAGCGCCAGAAGCGGGAGGAACTACGAGCAGTACTTC. Protein product: CASSARSGRNYEQYF.

This clone was counted a single time. The genes are TRBV28 and TRBJ2-6; TRBD1 agrees at 7 bases. This CDR3 comprises 16 residues. Germline V CDR1 and CDR2: MDHEN, SYDVKM. J was trimmed by 2 bases and V by 6 bases; bases with no gene match: 7. The CDR3 bases are TGTGCCAGCAGCATCTCTGACAGGGCTGGGGCCAACGTCCTGACTTTC. Its translation: CASSISDRAGANVLTF. The full variable domain, in which reference TRBV28 and TRBJ2-6 provide the parts outside the CDR3, is DVKVTQSSRYLVKRTGEKVFLECVQDMDHENMFWYRQDPGLGLRLIYFSYDVKMKEKGDIPEGYSVSREKKERFSLILESASTNQTSMYLCASSISDRAGANVLTFGAGSRLTVL.

This clone occurred once. The rearrangement joins TRBV5-1 to TRBJ2-2; D is possibly TRBD1 (6 bases). The CDR3 runs to 16 residues. Trimming took 1 base from V and 7 from J, leaving 17 bases between them. CDR1 is SGHRS, CDR2 YFSETQ, per germline. The CDR3 DNA reads as TGCGCCAGCAGCTTGAACGTCAGGGGTACTGACGGGGAGCTGTTTTTT. Its translation is CASSLNVRGTDGELFF.

The chain carries TRBV7-9 and TRBJ1-1, with a tentative D call TRBD1 (5 bases). Germline CDR1 is SEHNR and CDR2 is FQNEAQ (reference sequence). Trimming left V 1 base short and J 4 bases short, with 13 bases between. This CDR3 is built from 15 residues. CDR3 coding DNA: TGTGCCAGCAGCTTAGAGGCAGGGTATGGCACTGAAGCTTTCTTT. This sequence encodes CASSLEAGYGTEAFF.

The CDR3 is CASSPRDRPNTGELFF. CDR3 nucleotide sequence: TGTGCCAGCAGCCCACGGGACAGACCGAACACCGGGGAGCTGTTTTTT. The chain employs TRBV9 and TRBJ2-2, with TRBD1 identical over 7 bases. In germline, CDR1 is SGDLS, CDR2 YYNGEE. This CDR3 comprises 16 residues. The ends lost 4 bases at V and 0 bases at J; junction bases unmatched: 6.

The chain combines TRBV19 with TRBJ2-7, with D tentatively TRBD1 (6 bases). Looked up from germline, CDR1 is LNHDA and CDR2 is SQIVND (reference sequence). Trimming removed 6 bases at V and 1 base at J, with 7 bases between. The CDR3 is made up of 12 amino acids. In nucleotides, the CDR3 is TGTGCCAGTAGCGGACAGTCCTACGAGCAGTACTTC. Its protein is CASSGQSYEQYF. The whole variable domain, filled in from reference TRBV19 and TRBJ2-7, reads DGGITQSPKYLFRKEGQNVTLSCEQNLNHDAMYWYRQDPGQGLRLIYYSQIVNDFQKGDIAEGYSVSREKKESFPLTVTSAQKNPTAFYLCASSGQSYEQYFGPGTRLTVT.

J is TRBJ2-7 and V is TRBV5-6; 8 bases fit TRBD1. With V trimmed by 3 bases and J by 1 base, 3 bases remained unmatched. CDR3 length: 14 residues. Germline CDR1 SGHDT, CDR2 YYEEEE. CDR3 region: CASSSGTGSYEQYF. The CDR3 DNA is TGTGCCAGCAGCTCCGGGACAGGTTCCTACGAGCAGTACTTC.

The chain joins TRBV29-1 to TRBJ2-1, with 9 positions matching TRBD1. Germline values: CDR1 SQVTM, CDR2 ANQGSEA. V dropped 6 bases and J dropped 1; count of bases not matched to a gene: 4. The CDR3 sequence is 14 residues long. DNA for the CDR3: TGCAGCGTAGGACAGGGGATGTCCTACAATGAGCAGTTCTTC. Its protein product is CSVGQGMSYNEQFF.

J is TRBJ2-7 and V is TRBV6-1; 7 nucleotides line up with TRBD1. V dropped 6 bases and J dropped 1; count of bases not matched to a gene: 6. Germline values: CDR1 MNHNS, CDR2 SASEGT. This CDR3 contains 14 residues. The CDR3 region is CASRSGTDSYEQYF. CDR3 sequence (DNA): TGTGCCAGCAGGTCCGGGACAGATTCCTACGAGCAGTACTTC.

This clone has just a few counts. The V call is TRBV28, the J call TRBJ1-2; TRBD1 matches at 7 bases. Per the germline V gene, CDR1 is MDHEN and CDR2 is SYDVKM. Losses at the gene ends were 8 bases for V and 7 bases for J; bases not matched to a gene: 7. There are 12 residues in the CDR3. Here the CDR3 DNA reads TGTGCCAGCGGGCACAGGGGTAGTGGCTACACCTTC. Its protein is CASGHRGSGYTF.

The rearrangement joins TRBV9 to TRBJ1-1; a possible D gene is TRBD1 (6 bases). Germline CDR1 reads SGDLS; CDR2 reads YYNGEE. V lost 0 bases to trimming and J lost 3 bases, with 15 bases between them. CDR3 length: 16 amino acids. The CDR3 sequence: CASSVDLGGEDTEAFF. The CDR3, as DNA: TGTGCCAGCAGCGTAGATTTAGGGGGAGAGGACACTGAAGCTTTCTTT.

The gene calls are TRBV4-1 and TRBJ1-1, with D possibly matching TRBD1 (6 bases). The CDR3 extends over 15 amino acids. V dropped 4 bases and J dropped 2 bases, with 14 bases sitting between them. Germline CDR1 reads MGHRA; CDR2 reads YSYEKL. CDR3 in DNA: TGCGCCAGCAGCCTATCTCAGGGGATTAACACTGAAGCTTTCTTT. This translates into CASSLSQGINTEAFF.

The rearrangement uses TRBV6-4 and TRBJ2-7, with TRBD2 matching over 11 bases. This CDR3 contains 14 residues. Germline CDR1 MRHNA, CDR2 SNTAGT. The J segment lost 4 bases and the V segment lost 4 bases, leaving 3 bases of the junction unmatched. CDR3 loop: CASSVGLAGYEQYF. CDR3 bases: TGTGCCAGCAGTGTTGGACTAGCGGGTTACGAGCAGTACTTC.